This T cell receptor beta chain was sequenced for a study of Graves' ophthalmopathy and Graves' hyperthyroidism. Broader study findings: Blood also carried most expanded thyroid clonotypes exceeding 0.001 frequency. Ophthalmopathy was separated from stable hyperthyroidism by a 13-signature model with 85% to 90% sensitivity and roughly 84% specificity.

V lost 5 bases to trimming and J lost 5 bases; unmatched junction nucleotides: 9. This CDR3 is 16 amino acids long. Germline V lookup: CDR1 SGHVS, CDR2 FQNEAQ. Serum thyroxine and TRAb, along with clinical symptoms, thyroid ultrasound and orbital computed tomography, were what diagnosis relied on. As concerns this clonotype: Antigen unknown.

RNA transcripts yielded amplified TCR beta CDR3 regions. Second-round multiplex PCR came after first-round RT-PCR with HTBI primers. TCRdb fed the multiplex PCR reads into MiXCR, producing one record per CDR3 protein. The sample lists approximately 700,000 distinct CDR3 sequences; roughly two fifths were seen once. The sequence was collected from an adult man with Graves' ophthalmopathy. V usage is TRBV7-8 and J usage is TRBJ1-2; 12 bases align to TRBD1. The sample comprised peripheral blood. The CDR3 loop is CASSRSGTGGAYGYTF. CDR3 sequence (DNA): TGTGCCAGCAGCCGATCCGGGACAGGGGGCGCTTATGGCTACACCTTC.